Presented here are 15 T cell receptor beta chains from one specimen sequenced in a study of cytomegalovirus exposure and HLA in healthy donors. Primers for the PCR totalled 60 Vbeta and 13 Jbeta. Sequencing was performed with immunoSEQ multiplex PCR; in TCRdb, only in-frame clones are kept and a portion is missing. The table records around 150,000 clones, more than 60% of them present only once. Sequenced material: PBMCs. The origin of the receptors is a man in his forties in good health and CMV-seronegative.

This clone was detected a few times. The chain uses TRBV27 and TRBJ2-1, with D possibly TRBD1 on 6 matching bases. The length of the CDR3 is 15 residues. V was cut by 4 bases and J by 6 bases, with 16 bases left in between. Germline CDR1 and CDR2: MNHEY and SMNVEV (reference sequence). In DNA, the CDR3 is TGTGCCAGCAGTTCCAGGGGTATGTTCCCCAATGAGCAGTTCTTC. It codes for CASSSRGMFPNEQFF.

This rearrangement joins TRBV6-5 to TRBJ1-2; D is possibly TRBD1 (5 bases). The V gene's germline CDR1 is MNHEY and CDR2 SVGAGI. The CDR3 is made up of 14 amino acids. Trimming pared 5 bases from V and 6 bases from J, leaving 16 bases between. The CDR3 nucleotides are TGTGCCAGCAGTGAACCCTGGGGCGATGATGGCTACACCTTC. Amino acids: CASSEPWGDDGYTF.

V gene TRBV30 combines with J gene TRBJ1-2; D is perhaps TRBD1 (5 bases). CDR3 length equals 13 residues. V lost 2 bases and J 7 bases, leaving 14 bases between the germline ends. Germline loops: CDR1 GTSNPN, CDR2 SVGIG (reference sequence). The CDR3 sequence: CAWSPGGGIGYTF. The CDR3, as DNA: TGTGCCTGGAGTCCGGGGGGAGGGATTGGCTACACCTTC.

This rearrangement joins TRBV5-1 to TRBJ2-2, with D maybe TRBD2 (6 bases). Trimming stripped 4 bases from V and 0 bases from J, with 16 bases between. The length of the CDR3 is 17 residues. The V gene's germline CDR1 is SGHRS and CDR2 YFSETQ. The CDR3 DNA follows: TGCGCCAGCAGCCCCGGGGGACTGCGACCGAACACCGGGGAGCTGTTTTTT. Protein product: CASSPGGLRPNTGELFF.

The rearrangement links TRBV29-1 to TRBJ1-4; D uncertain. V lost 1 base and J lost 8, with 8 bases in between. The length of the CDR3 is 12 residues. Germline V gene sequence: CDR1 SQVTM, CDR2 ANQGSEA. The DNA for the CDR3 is TGCAGCGTTGAAGGGAGAGCAGAAAAACTGTTTTTT. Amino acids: CSVEGRAEKLFF.

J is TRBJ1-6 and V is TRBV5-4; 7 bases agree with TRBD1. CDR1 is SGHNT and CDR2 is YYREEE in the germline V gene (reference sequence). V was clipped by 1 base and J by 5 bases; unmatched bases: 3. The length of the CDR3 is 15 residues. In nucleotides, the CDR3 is TGTGCCAGCAGCTTGACAGGGGTTCATAATTCACCCCTCCACTTT. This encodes CASSLTGVHNSPLHF.

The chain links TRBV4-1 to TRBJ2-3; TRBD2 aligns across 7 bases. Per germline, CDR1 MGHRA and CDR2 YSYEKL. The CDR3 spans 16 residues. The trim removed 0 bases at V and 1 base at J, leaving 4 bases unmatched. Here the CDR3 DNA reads TGCGCCAGCAGCCAAGAGGGGGGGGTGGGCACAGATACGCAGTATTTT. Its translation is CASSQEGGVGTDTQYF.

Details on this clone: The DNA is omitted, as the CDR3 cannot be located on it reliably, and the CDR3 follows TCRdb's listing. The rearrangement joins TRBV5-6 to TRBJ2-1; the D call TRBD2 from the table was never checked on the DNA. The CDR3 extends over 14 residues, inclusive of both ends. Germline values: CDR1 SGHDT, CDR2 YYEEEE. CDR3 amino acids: CASSFASGARFEFF.

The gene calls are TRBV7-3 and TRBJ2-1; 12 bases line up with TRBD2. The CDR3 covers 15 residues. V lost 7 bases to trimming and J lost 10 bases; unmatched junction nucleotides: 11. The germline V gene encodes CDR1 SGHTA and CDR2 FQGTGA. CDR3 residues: CASTDGLAGFREQFF. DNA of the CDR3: TGTGCCAGCACCGACGGACTAGCGGGGTTTCGGGAGCAGTTCTTC.

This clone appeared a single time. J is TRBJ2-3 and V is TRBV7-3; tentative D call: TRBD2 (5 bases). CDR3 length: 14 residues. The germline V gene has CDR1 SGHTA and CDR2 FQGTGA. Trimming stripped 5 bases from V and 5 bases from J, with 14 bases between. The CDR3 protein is CASSRTGKKDTQYF. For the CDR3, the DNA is TGTGCCAGCAGCCGGACCGGGAAAAAAGATACGCAGTATTTT.

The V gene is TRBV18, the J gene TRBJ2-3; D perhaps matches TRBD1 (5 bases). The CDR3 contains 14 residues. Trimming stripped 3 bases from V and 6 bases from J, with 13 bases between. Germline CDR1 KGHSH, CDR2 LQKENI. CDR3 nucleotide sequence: TGTGCCAGCTCACCCGGACACGGTCCCGATACGCAGTATTTT. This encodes CASSPGHGPDTQYF. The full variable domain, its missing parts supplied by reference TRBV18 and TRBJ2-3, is NAGVMQNPRHLVRRRGQEARLRCSPMKGHSHVYWYRQLPEEGLKFMVYLQKENIIDESGMPKERFSAEFPKEGPSILRIQQVVRGDSAAYFCASSPGHGPDTQYFGPGTRLTVL.

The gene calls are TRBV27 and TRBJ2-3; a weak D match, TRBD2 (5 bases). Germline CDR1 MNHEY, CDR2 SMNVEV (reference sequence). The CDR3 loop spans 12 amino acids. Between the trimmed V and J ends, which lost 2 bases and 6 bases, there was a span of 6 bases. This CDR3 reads CASSLRRDTQYF. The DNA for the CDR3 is TGTGCCAGCAGTTTAAGGAGGGATACGCAGTATTTT.

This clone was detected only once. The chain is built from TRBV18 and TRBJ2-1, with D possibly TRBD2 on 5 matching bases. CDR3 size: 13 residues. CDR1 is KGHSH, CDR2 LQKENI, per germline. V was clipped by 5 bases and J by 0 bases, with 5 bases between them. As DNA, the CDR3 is TGTGCCAGCTCAGGGAGCTCCTACAATGAGCAGTTCTTC. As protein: CASSGSSYNEQFF.

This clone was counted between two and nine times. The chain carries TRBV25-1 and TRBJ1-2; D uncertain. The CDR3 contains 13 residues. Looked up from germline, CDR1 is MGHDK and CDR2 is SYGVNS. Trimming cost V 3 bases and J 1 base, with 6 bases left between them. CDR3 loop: CASSEYNNYGYTF. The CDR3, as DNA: TGTGCCAGCAGTGAGTACAATAACTATGGCTACACCTTC.

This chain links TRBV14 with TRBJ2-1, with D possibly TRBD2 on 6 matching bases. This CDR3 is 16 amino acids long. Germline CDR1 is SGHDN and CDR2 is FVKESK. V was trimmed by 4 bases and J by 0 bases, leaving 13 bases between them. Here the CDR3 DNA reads TGTGCCAGCAGCCGTATCGGGGGTAGCTCCTACAATGAGCAGTTCTTC. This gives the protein CASSRIGGSSYNEQFF.